The sequence of this T cell receptor (beta chain) was determined in a study of PD-1 blockade in classical Hodgkin lymphoma. General observations from the study: Newly diagnosed patients were said to have less baseline TCR diversity than healthy donors did. Complete responders matched newly diagnosed patients in baseline diversity. While CD8+ TCR diversity did not rise significantly by C4D1, CD4+ TCR diversity did. Why repertoires differed is undefined; disease activity or prior therapy possibly contributed.

Only in-frame clones appear in the TCRdb table, and some are missing; sequencing was by immunoSEQ multiplex PCR. The table has around 1,500 clones, about 67% seen once. Brentuximab vedotin exposure varied among the patients, all of whom had relapsed after autologous stem cell transplantation. Isolated CD8+ T cells were derived from thawed PBMCs through magnetic negative selection. The length of the CDR3 is 15 residues. V was trimmed by 5 bases and J by 3 bases, leaving 20 bases between them. CDR1 and CDR2 (germline): GTSNPN, SVGIG (reference sequence). With regard to this clone: Its specificity is unknown.

The sample here was CD8+ T cells from blood, taken at baseline. This sequence was found in a human donor with classical Hodgkin lymphoma. This rearrangement joins TRBV30 to TRBJ2-7; TRBD1 is a possible D gene (5 bases). The CDR3 DNA reads TGTGCCTGGGACACTGGGTGGGATCAGGGCTACGAGCAGTACTTC. Translation gives CAWDTGWDQGYEQYF.